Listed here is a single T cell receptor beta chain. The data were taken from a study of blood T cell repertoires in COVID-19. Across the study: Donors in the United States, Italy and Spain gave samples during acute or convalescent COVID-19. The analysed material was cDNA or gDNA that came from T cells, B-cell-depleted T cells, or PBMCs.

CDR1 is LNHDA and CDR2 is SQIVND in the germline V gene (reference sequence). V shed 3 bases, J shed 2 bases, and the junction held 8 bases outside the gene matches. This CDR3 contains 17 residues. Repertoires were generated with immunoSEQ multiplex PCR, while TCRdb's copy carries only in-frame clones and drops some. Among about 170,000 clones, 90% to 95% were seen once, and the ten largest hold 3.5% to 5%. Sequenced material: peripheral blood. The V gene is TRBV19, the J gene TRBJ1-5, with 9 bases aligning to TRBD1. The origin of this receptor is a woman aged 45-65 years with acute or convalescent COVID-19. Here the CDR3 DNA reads TGTGCCAGTAGTATCGGACAGGGGATTGGAGGCAATCAGCCCCAGCATTTT. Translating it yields CASSIGQGIGGNQPQHF.